This T cell receptor (beta chain) was observed in a study of beta chain features in type 1 diabetes. As to this clone: What it binds is not known.

Study-wide results and limits: TCRB CDR3s were moderately but significantly shorter in Type 1 diabetes patients in all four CD4+ subsets.

CDR1 and CDR2 (germline): SQVTM, ANQGSEA. Deletions cut 3 bases from V and 2 bases from J, with 13 bases between. The CDR3 extends over 14 amino acids. The authors reverse transcribed all of the isolated RNA, so sequencing captured expressed TCRB transcripts. Only in-frame clones appear in the TCRdb table, and some are missing; sequencing was by immunoSEQ multiplex PCR. The sample gives 300,000 or so clones, around 9.3% of which show up once; approximately 1% is in the top ten. The chain carries TRBV29-1 and TRBJ1-2; D is possibly TRBD1 (5 bases). Input material: central memory CD4+ T cells from blood. The receptor was isolated from a man aged 25-45 years with type 1 diabetes. The chain's CDR3 is CSVERGEVNYGYTF. CDR3 nucleotide sequence: TGCAGCGTTGAGAGGGGCGAGGTAAACTATGGCTACACCTTC. Supplemented by reference TRBV29-1 and TRBJ1-2, the full variable domain reads SAVISQKPSRDICQRGTSLTIQCQVDSQVTMMFWYRQQPGQSLTLIATANQGSEATYESGFVIDKFPISRPNLTFSTLTVSNMSPEDSSIYLCSVERGEVNYGYTFGSGTRLTVV.